These 20 T cell receptor beta chains share one sample of origin, sequenced in a study of OX40 agonist ivuxolimab in advanced cancers. The data were produced by immunoSEQ multiplex PCR, yet TCRdb's version contains in-frame clones alone and is incomplete. The sample holds roughly 93,000 clones; about 80% are singletons and the top ten take 5.5%. The specimen comprised CD4+ or CD8+ T cells sorted from blood, sampled in a trial of the OX40 agonist ivuxolimab. All receptors derive from an adult with an advanced solid tumor such as melanoma, head and neck, liver or kidney cancer.

The genes are TRBV7-9 and TRBJ2-1; TRBD2 matches at 8 bases. The CDR3 is 15 amino acids. Germline CDR1 is SEHNR and CDR2 is FQNEAQ (reference sequence). V gave up 5 bases and J gave up 10 bases; unmatched junction bases: 13. This CDR3 is CASSAWAGGAREQFF. In DNA, the CDR3 is TGTGCCAGCAGCGCATGGGCGGGGGGTGCGAGGGAGCAGTTCTTC.

The chain employs TRBV2 and TRBJ2-7; D could derive from TRBD1 or TRBD2 (6 bases each). This CDR3 has 17 amino acids. V was clipped by 5 bases and J by 0 bases, with 20 bases between them. Germline V gene lookup returns CDR1 SNHLY and CDR2 FYNNEI. CDR3 coding DNA: TGTGCCAGCAGTATTGGGGGGCTATCCTCACACTCCTACGAGCAGTACTTC. Encoded protein: CASSIGGLSSHSYEQYF. The full variable domain, completed using reference TRBV2 and TRBJ2-7, is EPEVTQTPSHQVTQMGQEVILRCVPISNHLYFYWYRQILGQKVEFLVSFYNNEISEKSEIFDDQFSVERPDGSNFTLKIRSTKLEDSAMYFCASSIGGLSSHSYEQYFGPGTRLTVT.

This sequence joins TRBV18 and TRBJ2-3, with D hard to call. The ends were cut back, 5 bases at V and 0 bases at J, with 6 bases in the middle. CDR1 is KGHSH and CDR2 is LQKENI in the germline V gene. The CDR3 has 13 residues. The CDR3 spells CASSSASTDTQYF. The CDR3 nucleotides read TGTGCCAGCTCATCCGCTAGCACAGATACGCAGTATTTT.

This sequence joins TRBV9 and TRBJ2-1, with D maybe TRBD1 (5 bases). CDR3 size: 15 residues. Germline V gene lookup returns CDR1 SGDLS and CDR2 YYNGEE. Trimming pared 0 bases from V and 3 bases from J, leaving 10 bases between. The CDR3 loop is CASSVDQGYYNEQFF. DNA for the CDR3: TGTGCCAGCAGCGTAGATCAGGGTTACTACAATGAGCAGTTCTTC.

The chain has TRBV7-2 and TRBJ2-2, with 8 bases aligning to TRBD1. The CDR3 runs 16 residues. Looked up from germline, CDR1 is SGHTA and CDR2 is FQGNSA. V was pared by 3 bases and J by 4 bases, with 7 bases of the junction left unmatched. The CDR3: CASSFRTGRITGELFF. The CDR3, as DNA: TGTGCCAGCAGCTTCCGGACAGGGAGGATCACCGGGGAGCTGTTTTTT.

The sample holds one count of this clone. The chain has TRBV11-1 and TRBJ2-7; D is ambiguous. The germline V gene encodes CDR1 SGHAT and CDR2 FQDESV (reference sequence). V shed 5 bases and J shed 2 bases, with 10 bases lying between them. The CDR3 extends over 13 amino acids. The CDR3, as DNA: TGTGCCAGCAGCCCTACTGGAACCTACGAGCAGTACTTC. Residues: CASSPTGTYEQYF.

This clone was observed once. CDR3 nucleotides: TGTGCCAGCTCATACCGGGACAACCGGGACGAGCTCTACGAGCAGTACTTC. Amino acid sequence: CASSYRDNRDELYEQYF. This chain uses TRBV18 with TRBJ2-5; a weak D match, TRBD1 (6 bases). The J call may not be correct, given that the DNA end is closer to TRBJ2-7. The CDR3 covers 17 residues. Germline V gene sequence: CDR1 KGHSH, CDR2 LQKENI.

The chain employs TRBV5-4 and TRBJ2-2; maybe TRBD2 (5 bases). This CDR3 spans 14 amino acids. Trimming cost V 8 bases and J 0 bases, with 11 bases left between them. CDR1 and CDR2 from the germline V gene are SGHNT and YYREEE (reference sequence). The CDR3 nucleotides are TGTGCCAGTCAACGGGGTCCGAACACCGGGGAGCTGTTTTTT. Protein: CASQRGPNTGELFF.

V gene TRBV27 combines with J gene TRBJ2-5; possible D gene TRBD2, 5 bases. The DNA matches TRBJ2-7 better at its end, which makes the J call doubtful. In germline, CDR1 is MNHEY, CDR2 SMNVEV (reference sequence). The CDR3 is 14 amino acids. This CDR3 reads CASSFSDGWAEQYF. In nucleotides, the CDR3 is TGTGCCAGCAGTTTTAGCGACGGGTGGGCCGAGCAGTACTTC.

The chain recombines TRBV9 with TRBJ1-6; 9 bases fit TRBD1. The CDR3 covers 15 residues. V was clipped by 2 bases and J by 9 bases; unmatched bases: 6. The germline V gene encodes CDR1 SGDLS and CDR2 YYNGEE. CDR3 nucleotides: TGTGCCAGCAGCGTCTCCGGGACAGGGTTTTCACCCCTCCACTTT. Translating it yields CASSVSGTGFSPLHF.

The chain links TRBV2 to TRBJ2-5, with D perhaps TRBD1 (6 bases). The germline CDR1 and CDR2 sequences are SNHLY and FYNNEI. Deletions cut 6 bases from V and 1 base from J, with 9 bases between. The CDR3 runs 13 residues. The CDR3 DNA follows: TGTGCCAGCAGGGGGGCAGCCCAAGAGACCCAGTACTTC. Translation: CASRGAAQETQYF.

This sequence joins TRBV11-2 and TRBJ1-6; a weak D match, TRBD1 (6 bases). Trimming removed 6 bases at V and 7 bases at J, with 16 bases between. This CDR3 comprises 15 residues. Germline loops: CDR1 SGHAT, CDR2 FQNNGV. This CDR3 reads CASSPGAMGNSPLHF. CDR3 sequence (DNA): TGTGCCAGCAGTCCAGGGGCTATGGGGAATTCACCCCTCCACTTT.

V is TRBV10-3 and J is TRBJ2-2; no definite D call. Germline CDR1 is ENHRY and CDR2 is SYGVKD. This CDR3 is built from 13 residues. Trimming took 11 bases from V and 1 from J, leaving 11 bases between them. For the CDR3, the DNA is TGTGCCGCAGCGTACGGGAACACCGGGGAGCTGTTTTTT. It encodes CAAAYGNTGELFF.

V gene TRBV5-4 combines with J gene TRBJ1-2; TRBD1 might be the D (5 bases). The CDR3 spans 14 residues. CDR1 and CDR2 (germline): SGHNT, YYREEE (reference sequence). Trimming took off 4 bases at V and 6 bases at J, with 16 bases between the two ends. CDR3 in amino acids: CASSTRGLGNGYTF. Here the CDR3 DNA reads TGTGCCAGCAGCACGCGGGGACTCGGAAATGGCTACACCTTC.

This chain connects TRBV19 to TRBJ2-6; D ambiguous. Germline CDR1 reads LNHDA; CDR2 reads SQIVND (reference sequence). The CDR3 covers 14 residues. Trimming pared 8 bases from V and 2 bases from J, leaving 10 bases between. CDR3 amino acids: CASGRVAGANVLTF. CDR3 sequence (DNA): TGTGCCAGTGGAAGGGTCGCTGGGGCCAACGTCCTGACTTTC. The complete variable domain, with remaining parts taken from reference TRBV19 and TRBJ2-6, reads DGGITQSPKYLFRKEGQNVTLSCEQNLNHDAMYWYRQDPGQGLRLIYYSQIVNDFQKGDIAEGYSVSREKKESFPLTVTSAQKNPTAFYLCASGRVAGANVLTFGAGSRLTVL.

The rearrangement links TRBV6-6 to TRBJ2-6; possibly TRBD2 for D (6 bases). Per the germline V gene, CDR1 is MNHNY and CDR2 is SVGAGI (reference sequence). Trimming pared 2 bases from V and 1 base from J, leaving 6 bases between. The CDR3 extends over 15 amino acids. The CDR3 here is CASSYGGSGANVLTF. Here the CDR3 DNA reads TGTGCCAGCAGTTACGGGGGGTCTGGGGCCAACGTCCTGACTTTC.

For this clone: The same CDR3 can be traced to other DNA sequences in this sample. V and J are TRBV7-9 and TRBJ2-3, with D unclear. With 2 bases removed from V and 6 bases from J, the gap between germline ends came to 9 bases. This CDR3 region has 13 residues. Germline V lookup: CDR1 SEHNR, CDR2 FQNEAQ (reference sequence). CDR3 in amino acids: CASSLPPGDTQYF. In DNA form, the CDR3 reads TGTGCCAGCAGCTTACCCCCCGGTGATACGCAGTATTTT.

CDR3 sequence (DNA): TGCGCCAGCAGTCCCACAGGGTATGGCTACACCTTC. It yields the protein CASSPTGYGYTF. The J gene is TRBJ1-2, the V gene TRBV4-1; TRBD1 is a possible D gene (6 bases). Trimming removed 6 bases at V and 5 bases at J, with 10 bases between. The CDR3 sequence is 12 residues long. Germline-derived CDR1 and CDR2 are MGHRA and YSYEKL.

The V call is TRBV7-9, the J call TRBJ2-2, with unresolved D. The CDR3 has 11 amino acids. Between the trimmed V and J ends, which lost 5 bases and 11 bases, there was a span of 9 bases. From germline, CDR1 is SEHNR and CDR2 FQNEAQ (reference sequence). The CDR3 nucleotides are TGTGCCAGCAGCGAGCGAGGAGAGCTGTTTTTT. This translates into CASSERGELFF.

The V and J genes are TRBV6-9 and TRBJ2-2; possible D gene TRBD2, 6 bases. The V end was cut by 0 bases, the J end by 6 bases, with 8 bases between. This CDR3 comprises 14 residues. In germline, CDR1 is MNHGY, CDR2 SVAAGI. CDR3 region: CASSYSEGSGELFF. In DNA form, the CDR3 reads TGTGCCAGCAGTTATTCGGAGGGGTCCGGGGAGCTGTTTTTT.